This T cell receptor beta chain appears in the sequencing data of a study of T-cell reconstitution after alpha-beta-depleted transplantation in children. Preparation of the TCRbeta library was carried out with unique molecular identifiers. Via MiXCR, TCRdb re-called the PCR reads, giving one row per CDR3 protein. The sample records fewer than 400,000 distinct CDR3 sequences, around 21% being singletons. This TCR was sampled from a human donor who donated a stem cell graft to a child with acute myeloid leukemia. The source material was PBMCs from the stem cell graft donor, sampled from the stem cell graft.

The CDR3, as DNA: TGTGCCAGCACCACTAGTGGGGGGCAGTTCTTC. Translation: CASTTSGGQFF. The gene calls are TRBV2 and TRBJ2-1; D tentatively fits TRBD1 or TRBD2 (5 bases each). CDR1 and CDR2 (germline): SNHLY, FYNNEI. V gave up 7 bases and J gave up 12 bases, with 13 bases separating them. The CDR3 length is 11 residues.